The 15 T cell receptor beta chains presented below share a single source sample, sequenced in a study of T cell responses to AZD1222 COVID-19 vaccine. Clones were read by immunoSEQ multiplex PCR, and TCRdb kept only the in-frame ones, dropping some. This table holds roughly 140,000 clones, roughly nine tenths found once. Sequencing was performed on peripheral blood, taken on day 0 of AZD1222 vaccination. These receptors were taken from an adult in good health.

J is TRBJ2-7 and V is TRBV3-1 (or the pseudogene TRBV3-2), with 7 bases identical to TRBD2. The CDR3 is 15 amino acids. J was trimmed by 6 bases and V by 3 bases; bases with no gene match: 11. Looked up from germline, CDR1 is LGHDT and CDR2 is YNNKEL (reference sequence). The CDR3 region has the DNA TGTGCCAGCAGCCAGGGGAGGGCCAGTTTCGGCGAGCAGTACTTC. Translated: CASSQGRASFGEQYF.

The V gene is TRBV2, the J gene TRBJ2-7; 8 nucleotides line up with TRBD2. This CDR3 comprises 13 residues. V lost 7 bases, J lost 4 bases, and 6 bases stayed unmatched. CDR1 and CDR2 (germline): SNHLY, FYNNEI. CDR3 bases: TGTGCCAGCAAAGGCGGGGGGATTTACGAGCAGTACTTC. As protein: CASKGGGIYEQYF. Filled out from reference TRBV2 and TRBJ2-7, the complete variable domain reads EPEVTQTPSHQVTQMGQEVILRCVPISNHLYFYWYRQILGQKVEFLVSFYNNEISEKSEIFDDQFSVERPDGSNFTLKIRSTKLEDSAMYFCASKGGGIYEQYFGPGTRLTVT.

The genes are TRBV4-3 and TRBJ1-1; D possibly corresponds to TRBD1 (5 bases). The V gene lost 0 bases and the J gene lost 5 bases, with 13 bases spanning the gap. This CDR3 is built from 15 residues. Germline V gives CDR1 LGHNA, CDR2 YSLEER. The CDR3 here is CASSQDGGGWTEAFF. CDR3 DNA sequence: TGCGCCAGCAGCCAAGACGGGGGGGGTTGGACTGAAGCTTTCTTT.

The CDR3 loop is CASSDVGIGNTIYF. The CDR3 nucleotides are TGTGCCAGCAGTGATGTCGGGATCGGAAACACCATATATTTT. The J gene is TRBJ1-3, the V gene TRBV6-1; no clear D. This CDR3 is built from 14 residues. Germline values: CDR1 MNHNS, CDR2 SASEGT. V was cut by 3 bases and J by 4 bases, with 10 bases left in between.

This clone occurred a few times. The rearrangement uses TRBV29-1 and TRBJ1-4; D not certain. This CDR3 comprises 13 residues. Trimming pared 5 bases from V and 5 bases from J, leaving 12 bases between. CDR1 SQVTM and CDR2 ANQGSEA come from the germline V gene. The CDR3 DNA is TGCAGCGTTTTTCGTCCCGGGAATGAAAAACTGTTTTTT. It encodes CSVFRPGNEKLFF.

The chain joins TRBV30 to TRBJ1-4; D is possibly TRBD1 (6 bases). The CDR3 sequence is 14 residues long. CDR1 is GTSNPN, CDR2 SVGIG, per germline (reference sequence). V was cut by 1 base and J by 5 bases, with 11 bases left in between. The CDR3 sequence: CAWSGGGPNEKLFF. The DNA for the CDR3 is TGTGCCTGGAGTGGGGGGGGCCCCAATGAAAAACTGTTTTTT. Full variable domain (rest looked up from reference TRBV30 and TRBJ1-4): SQTIHQWPATLVQPVGSPLSLECTVEGTSNPNLYWYRQAAGRGLQLLFYSVGIGQISSEVPQNLSASRPQDRQFILSSKKLLLSDSGFYLCAWSGGGPNEKLFFGSGTQLSVL.

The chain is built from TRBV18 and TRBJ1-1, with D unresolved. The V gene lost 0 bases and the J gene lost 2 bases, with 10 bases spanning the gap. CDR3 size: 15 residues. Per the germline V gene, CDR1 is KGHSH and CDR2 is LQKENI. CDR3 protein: CASSPPAGSNTEAFF. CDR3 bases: TGTGCCAGCTCACCACCAGCAGGATCCAACACTGAAGCTTTCTTT.

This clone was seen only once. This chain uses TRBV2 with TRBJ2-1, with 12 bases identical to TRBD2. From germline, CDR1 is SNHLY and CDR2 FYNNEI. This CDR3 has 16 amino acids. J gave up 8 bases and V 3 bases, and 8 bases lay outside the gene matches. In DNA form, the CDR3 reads TGTGCCAGCAGTGATGGGCTAGCGGGAGGGCCGGATGAGCAGTTCTTC. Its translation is CASSDGLAGGPDEQFF.

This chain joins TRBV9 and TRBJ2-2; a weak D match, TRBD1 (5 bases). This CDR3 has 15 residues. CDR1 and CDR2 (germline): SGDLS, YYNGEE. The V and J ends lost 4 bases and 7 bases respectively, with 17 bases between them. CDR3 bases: TGTGCCAGCAGCTTAAGGGGCAGTAATGGCGGGGAGCTGTTTTTT. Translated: CASSLRGSNGGELFF.

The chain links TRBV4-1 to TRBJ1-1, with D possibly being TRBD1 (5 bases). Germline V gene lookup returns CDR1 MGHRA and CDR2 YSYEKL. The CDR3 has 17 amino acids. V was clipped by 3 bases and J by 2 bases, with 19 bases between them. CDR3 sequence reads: CASSHAQGGRRNTEAFF. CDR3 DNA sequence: TGCGCCAGCAGCCATGCCCAGGGTGGAAGAAGAAACACTGAAGCTTTCTTT.

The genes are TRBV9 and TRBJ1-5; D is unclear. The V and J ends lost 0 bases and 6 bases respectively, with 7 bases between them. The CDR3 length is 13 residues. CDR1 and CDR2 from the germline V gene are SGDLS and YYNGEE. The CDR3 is CASSVDNGQPQHF. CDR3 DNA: TGTGCCAGCAGCGTAGACAACGGTCAGCCCCAGCATTTT.

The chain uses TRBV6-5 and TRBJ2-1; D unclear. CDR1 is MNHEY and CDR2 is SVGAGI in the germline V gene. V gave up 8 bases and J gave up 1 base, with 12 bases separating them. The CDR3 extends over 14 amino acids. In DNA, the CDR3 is TGTGCCAGCTCCCTGGTATCGTCCTACAATGAGCAGTTCTTC. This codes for CASSLVSSYNEQFF.

CDR3 protein: CASSSWTGPVVNQPQHF. The CDR3 coding sequence is TGTGCCAGCAGTTCATGGACAGGGCCTGTGGTAAATCAGCCCCAGCATTTT. The gene calls are TRBV6-2 or TRBV6-3 and TRBJ1-5; 8 nucleotides match TRBD1. The V gene end was trimmed by 4 bases and the J gene end by 4 bases; junction bases not matched to a gene: 12. Germline V gene lookup returns CDR1 MNHEY and CDR2 SVGEGT. The CDR3 spans 17 residues.

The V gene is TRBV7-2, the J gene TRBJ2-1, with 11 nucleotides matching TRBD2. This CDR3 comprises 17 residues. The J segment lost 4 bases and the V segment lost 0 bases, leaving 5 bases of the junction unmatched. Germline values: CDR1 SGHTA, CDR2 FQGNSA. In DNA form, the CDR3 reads TGTGCCAGCAGCTTAGCGCGGGGGACTAGCGGATACAATGAGCAGTTCTTC. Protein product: CASSLARGTSGYNEQFF.

The CDR3 protein is CASSKPEGRDQPQHF. The CDR3 nucleotides are TGTGCCAGCAGCAAACCCGAGGGAAGGGATCAGCCCCAGCATTTT. V is TRBV21-1 and J is TRBJ1-5. TRBV21-1 is reported as a pseudogene. The CDR3 contains 15 residues.